A selection of T cell receptor beta chains follows, all from one sample in a study of beta chain features in type 1 diabetes. The table came from immunoSEQ multiplex PCR; TCRdb's copy has only in-frame clones and leaves some out. The sample consists of under 950,000 clones, 17% of them appearing once. Material for sequencing was naive CD4+ T cells from blood. Receptor source: a woman between 18 and 29 years old in good health. The CDR3 runs from the conserved cysteine through the conserved F or W. The D gene is left open where the match is weak. Clone size is given for some rows only: seen once, a few or many times, or a class if the clone is expanded.

TRBD2 NA TRBJ2-7 TRBV7-8 TGTGCCAGCAGCCGGACTAGCGGCTACGAGCAGTACTTC CASSRTSGYEQYF
TRBD2 NA TRBJ2-3 TRBV7-9 TGTGCCAGCACCCCCCGCGTACTAGCGGGATTCACAGATACGCAGTATTTT CASTPRVLAGFTDTQYF
NA NA TRBJ1-2 TRBV9 TGTGCCAGCAGCGTAGGGACGGGGAACTATGGCTACACCTTC CASSVGTGNYGYTF
NA NA TRBJ2-7 TRBV27 TGTGCCAGCCGGAAAGCCTGGGGCTCCTACGAGCAGTACTTC CASRKAWGSYEQYF
NA few TRBJ2-1 TRBV5-4 TGTGCCAGCACGCTGGGCGGGCGCCAAGAGCAGTTCTTC CASTLGGRQEQFF
TRBD1 NA TRBJ2-7 TRBV7-2 TGTGCCAGCAGCCCCCACCGCACCGGGACAGGTGCGGACGAGCAGTACTTC CASSPHRTGTGADEQYF
NA few TRBJ2-7 TRBV7-9 TGTGCCAGCGGAGGGGCAGGTCCTTCCTACGAGCAGTACTTC CASGGAGPSYEQYF
TRBD2 NA TRBJ2-1 TRBV4-3 TGCGCCAGCAGCCAAGATTTGAGCGGGAACTACAATGAGCAGTTCTTC CASSQDLSGNYNEQFF
NA few TRBJ1-1 TRBV2 TGTGCCAGCAGCGGCGACAGGAACACTGAAGCTTTCTTT CASSGDRNTEAFF
TRBD2 NA TRBJ2-3 TRBV7-9 TGTGCCAGCAGCCCATGGGGGAGGGGAGACGGGTTGGATACGCAGTATTTT CASSPWGRGDGLDTQYF
NA NA TRBJ2-7 TRBV4-2 TGTGCCAGCAGCCAAGGTCGCTACGAGCAGTACTTC CASSQGRYEQYF
NA few TRBJ1-2 TRBV6-5 TGTGCCAGCGGCCGGTCGAGGGCGGTGAACTATGGCTACACCTTC CASGRSRAVNYGYTF
TRBD2 few TRBJ2-2 TRBV23-1 TGCGCCAGCAGTCAAAGGGGCCTAGCGGGAGTCACCGGGGAGCTGTTTTTT CASSQRGLAGVTGELFF